The T cell receptor beta chain under discussion was sequenced for a study of cytomegalovirus exposure and HLA in healthy donors. Healthy bone marrow donors made up the cohort. A few counts support this clone. The antigen remains unidentified. Per the germline V gene, CDR1 is SGHVS and CDR2 is FQNEAQ. The V end was cut by 0 bases, the J end by 3 bases, with 15 bases between. This CDR3 spans 16 amino acids. Amplification used 60 Vbeta primers and 13 Jbeta primers. The protocol was immunoSEQ multiplex PCR, while the TCRdb copy is restricted to in-frame clones and leaves out a portion. Of fewer than 65,000 clones listed, roughly two thirds are singletons. Overall study findings and caveats: In an earlier analysis, about 87% or about 30%: the productive usage of most TCR beta V segments.

The chain recombines TRBV7-8 with TRBJ2-7, with a tentative D call TRBD2 (7 bases). The specimen was PBMCs. The TCR sequence derives from a man aged 45-65 years in good health and CMV-seronegative. CDR3 nucleotides: TGTGCCAGCAGCTTAGCGGGGGGGCTAAGGAGCTACGAGCAGTACTTC. Its translation is CASSLAGGLRSYEQYF.